The clone carrying this TCR beta chain was seen just once. Its target is unknown. Sample donors were healthy Caucasian individuals that came from Russia, aged about 6 to 95. The data were taken from a study of blood T cells in healthy people across ages. Study as a whole: Per two T cells, template switching captured roughly one barcoded beta molecule. Study-level results: Roughly linear age-related decline in beta diversity appeared, significant by age about 37.

Using a J-beta primer mix together with a sample-barcoded 5' primer, a second PCR was run for about 6 to 11 cycles. TCRdb redid the calling of the 5' RACE reads with MiXCR, one entry per CDR3 protein. The sample shows 650,000 to 950,000 distinct CDR3 sequences, more than 40% of them seen only once. The sequence was obtained from a man in his 60s in good health. Specimen: blood.

The CDR3 spells CASSQGFGGTEEQFF. CDR3 in DNA: TGTGCCAGCAGCCAAGGATTTGGCGGGACGGAGGAGCAGTTCTTC. The chain is built from TRBV14 and TRBJ2-1; the D gene is possibly TRBD2 (6 bases). The CDR3 is 15 amino acids. The V end lost 1 base, the J end lost 10 bases, and 17 bases lay between the germline ends. In germline, CDR1 is SGHDN, CDR2 FVKESK.